These 22 T cell receptor beta chains share one sample of origin, sequenced in a study of blood T cell repertoires in COVID-19. Sequencing was performed with immunoSEQ multiplex PCR; in TCRdb, only in-frame clones are kept and a portion is missing. The sample has 100,000 to 150,000 clones, around nine tenths seen once. The sequenced sample consisted of peripheral blood. These receptors all stem from a woman of 80 years or more with acute or convalescent COVID-19.

CDR3 residues: CASSDLRQSYEQYF. CDR3 bases: TGTGCCAGCAGTGACCTTAGACAGAGCTACGAGCAGTACTTC. The genes are TRBV2 and TRBJ2-7, with D possibly matching TRBD1 (5 bases). The CDR3 covers 14 residues. V was pared by 3 bases and J by 3 bases, with 12 bases between. Per the germline V gene, CDR1 is SNHLY and CDR2 is FYNNEI.

The V gene is TRBV28, the J gene TRBJ1-2, with 9 bases that match TRBD1. The J segment lost 4 bases and the V segment lost 4 bases, leaving 4 bases of the junction unmatched. The CDR3 contains 14 residues. CDR1 is MDHEN and CDR2 is SYDVKM in the germline V gene. The CDR3 nucleotides are TGTGCCAGCAGTTGGGGACAGGGAGGCTATGGCTACACCTTC. This encodes CASSWGQGGYGYTF.

The rearrangement uses TRBV7-3 and TRBJ2-3; D might be TRBD2 (6 bases). Germline CDR1 is SGHTA and CDR2 is FQGTGA. Trimming stripped 3 bases from V and 7 bases from J, with 14 bases between. The CDR3 runs 14 residues. This CDR3 reads CASSFLGSSNTQYF. In DNA, the CDR3 is TGTGCCAGCAGCTTCCTCGGGAGTTCGAATACGCAGTATTTT. The full variable domain, with the rest looked up from reference TRBV7-3 and TRBJ2-3, is GAGVSQTPSNKVTEKGKYVELRCDPISGHTALYWYRQSLGQGPEFLIYFQGTGAADDSGLPNDRFFAVRPEGSVSTLKIQRTERGDSAVYLCASSFLGSSNTQYFGPGTRLTVL.

The chain recombines TRBV2 with TRBJ2-2; D is uncertain. The germline CDR1 and CDR2 sequences are SNHLY and FYNNEI. V lost 3 bases and J lost 7, with 12 bases in between. The CDR3 sequence is 14 residues long. This CDR3 reads CASSEVTGDGELFF. CDR3 DNA: TGTGCCAGCAGTGAGGTGACGGGTGACGGGGAGCTGTTTTTT.

The rearrangement uses TRBV6-6 and TRBJ2-7, with 9 bases that match TRBD2. From germline, CDR1 is MNHNY and CDR2 SVGAGI (reference sequence). Trimming removed 5 bases from V and 0 bases from J; junction bases left unmatched: 11. The CDR3 is 17 residues long. The CDR3 DNA is TGTGCCAGCAGTCGCAGGGCTAGCGGGGCTTACTCCTACGAGCAGTACTTC. It encodes CASSRRASGAYSYEQYF.

The gene calls are TRBV5-5 and TRBJ1-4; possibly TRBD1 for D (5 bases). Germline V gene lookup returns CDR1 SGHKS and CDR2 YYEKEE (reference sequence). The CDR3 runs to 14 residues. Trimming shortened V by 3 bases and J by 7 bases, and 13 bases separated the two germline ends. The CDR3 DNA sequence: TGTGCCAGCAGCTCATCCGGGACTCTTGAAAAACTGTTTTTT. This encodes CASSSSGTLEKLFF.

V usage is TRBV19 and J usage is TRBJ2-5; the D gene is possibly TRBD1 (5 bases). The V and J ends lost 6 bases and 6 bases respectively, with 17 bases between them. The CDR3 runs to 14 residues. Germline V gene sequence: CDR1 LNHDA, CDR2 SQIVND (reference sequence). The CDR3 here is CASSLRDSFQTQYF. Here the CDR3 DNA reads TGTGCCAGTAGCCTCAGGGATAGCTTCCAGACCCAGTACTTC.

The gene calls are TRBV5-4 and TRBJ2-5, with 10 bases lining up with TRBD2. V was clipped by 0 bases and J by 5 bases; unmatched bases: 7. This CDR3 has 16 amino acids. The germline CDR1 and CDR2 sequences are SGHNT and YYREEE (reference sequence). CDR3 nucleotide sequence: TGTGCCAGCAGCTTGGCCCTAGCGGGAGTGAGGGAGACCCAGTACTTC. This encodes CASSLALAGVRETQYF.

This rearrangement joins TRBV11-2 to TRBJ2-5; tentative D call: TRBD2 (6 bases). V was shortened by 0 bases and J by 5 bases, with 22 bases between the two germline ends. The CDR3 extends over 18 amino acids. Germline CDR1 and CDR2: SGHAT and FQNNGV. For the CDR3, the DNA is TGTGCCAGCAGCTTAGATGAGCTCACTAGCTACCTTAGGGAGACCCAGTACTTC. Its translation: CASSLDELTSYLRETQYF.

V is TRBV4-2 and J is TRBJ1-6, with 7 positions matching TRBD1. From germline, CDR1 is LGHNA and CDR2 YNFKEQ. The ends lost 4 bases at V and 7 bases at J; junction bases unmatched: 10. The CDR3 runs to 16 residues. The CDR3 nucleotides are TGTGCCAGCAGCCCTTCGGGGGACAGCCCAAATTCACCCCTCCACTTT. Protein sequence: CASSPSGDSPNSPLHF.

This sequence joins TRBV14 and TRBJ1-2, with 7 nucleotides matching TRBD1. The CDR3 length is 14 residues. From germline, CDR1 is SGHDN and CDR2 FVKESK. V trimming: 1 base; J trimming: 8 bases; junction bases outside the gene matches: 7. CDR3 loop: CASSQGYGTVGYTF. The CDR3 nucleotides are TGTGCCAGCAGCCAAGGGTACGGGACAGTCGGCTACACCTTC.

The chain has TRBV7-9 and TRBJ2-2; TRBD1 agrees at 7 bases. V trimming: 10 bases; J trimming: 4 bases; junction bases outside the gene matches: 12. In germline, CDR1 is SEHNR, CDR2 FQNEAQ (reference sequence). The CDR3 runs to 15 residues. The CDR3 here is CAMADTGATTGELFF. The CDR3 DNA reads TGTGCCATGGCCGATACAGGGGCGACCACCGGGGAGCTGTTTTTT.

The chain uses TRBV4-3 and TRBJ2-1; TRBD2 matches at 12 bases. Germline V lookup: CDR1 LGHNA, CDR2 YSLEER. V gave up 0 bases and J gave up 2 bases; unmatched junction bases: 2. CDR3 length: 17 amino acids. The CDR3 reads CASSQELAGGTYNEQFF. The DNA for the CDR3 is TGCGCCAGCAGCCAAGAACTAGCGGGGGGAACCTACAATGAGCAGTTCTTC.

The chain couples TRBV5-6 to TRBJ1-5; TRBD1 might be the D (5 bases). The V gene's germline CDR1 is SGHDT and CDR2 YYEEEE. V lost 0 bases, J lost 5 bases, and 9 bases lay in between. This CDR3 comprises 14 residues. CDR3 sequence (DNA): TGTGCCAGCAGCTTGGCCGGAGGGGATCAGCCCCAGCATTTT. The encoded protein is CASSLAGGDQPQHF.

In this sample, this clone turned up a few times. The chain is built from TRBV6-2 or TRBV6-3 and TRBJ2-6, with TRBD1 matching over 7 bases. CDR3 length: 15 amino acids. The germline gives CDR1 MNHEY, CDR2 SVGEGT. J was trimmed by 4 bases and V by 4 bases; bases with no gene match: 4. The CDR3 loop is CASSSRGTGANVLTF. The CDR3 DNA sequence: TGTGCCAGCAGTTCCAGGGGGACAGGGGCCAACGTCCTGACTTTC.

This clone was detected once. V is TRBV13 and J is TRBJ2-7; TRBD2 matches at 9 bases. Per germline, CDR1 PRHDT and CDR2 FYEKMQ (reference sequence). Unmatched junction bases numbered 13, after V lost 1 base and J lost 3 bases. The CDR3 contains 18 residues. The CDR3 DNA reads as TGTGCCAGCAGCTTAGTGCGGTCGGGCGGGACTAGCAGCTACGAGCAGTACTTC. It specifies CASSLVRSGGTSSYEQYF. Filled out from reference TRBV13 and TRBJ2-7, the complete variable domain reads AAGVIQSPRHLIKEKRETATLKCYPIPRHDTVYWYQQGPGQDPQFLISFYEKMQSDKGSIPDRFSAQQFSDYHSELNMSSLELGDSALYFCASSLVRSGGTSSYEQYFGPGTRLTVT.

The chain links TRBV9 to TRBJ2-3, with 8 nucleotides matching TRBD1. From germline, CDR1 is SGDLS and CDR2 YYNGEE. CDR3 length: 16 residues. J gave up 3 bases and V 4 bases, and 10 bases lay outside the gene matches. The CDR3, as DNA: TGTGCCAGCAGCCCAGAGGCCAGGGGGCGAACAGATACGCAGTATTTT. Its protein product is CASSPEARGRTDTQYF.

This clone was detected a few times. The chain is built from TRBV4-1 and TRBJ1-2; 7 bases match TRBD1. Germline loops: CDR1 MGHRA, CDR2 YSYEKL. The CDR3 has 17 residues. V was clipped by 0 bases and J by 4 bases; unmatched bases: 11. The DNA of the CDR3 is TGCGCCAGCAGCCAAGATCTTCGGTCAGGGGGGTTCTATGGCTACACCTTC. Its translation is CASSQDLRSGGFYGYTF.

This clone was seen a single time. The gene calls are TRBV11-3 and TRBJ1-1, with a tentative D call TRBD1 (5 bases). CDR3 size: 12 residues. V dropped 1 base and J dropped 7 bases, with 7 bases sitting between them. The germline gives CDR1 SGHNT, CDR2 YENEEA. The CDR3 nucleotides are TGTGCCAGCAGCTTAGGGGGCCTTGAAGCTTTCTTT. Protein sequence: CASSLGGLEAFF.

This clone was seen only once. This chain uses TRBV4-1 with TRBJ1-2; D might be TRBD1 (6 bases). V shed 0 bases and J shed 13 bases, with 15 bases lying between them. Germline lookup yields CDR1 MGHRA and CDR2 YSYEKL. The CDR3 is made up of 13 amino acids. CDR3 amino acids: CASSQDRGRRGTF. The CDR3 DNA reads TGCGCCAGCAGCCAAGACAGGGGAAGAAGGGGCACCTTC.

V is TRBV4-1 and J is TRBJ2-3; TRBD2 is a possible D gene (5 bases). V lost 1 base, J lost 0 bases, and 14 bases lay in between. This CDR3 is 17 amino acids long. Germline V gene sequence: CDR1 MGHRA, CDR2 YSYEKL. Written as DNA, the CDR3 is TGCGCCAGCAGCCAAGCAACGGTCCAGCGGAGCACAGATACGCAGTATTTT. It is translated as CASSQATVQRSTDTQYF.

This chain joins TRBV10-3 and TRBJ1-2; 8 bases line up with TRBD1. Trimming took 2 bases from V and 3 from J; bases not matched to a gene: 2. The length of the CDR3 is 14 residues. Germline CDR1 is ENHRY and CDR2 is SYGVKD. DNA of the CDR3: TGTGCCATCAGTGAGACAGGGGGGGACTATGGCTACACCTTC. It encodes CAISETGGDYGYTF.